One and the same sample provided the 18 T cell receptor beta chains below, sequenced in a study of blood T cell repertoires in COVID-19. The repertoire was sequenced with immunoSEQ multiplex PCR; TCRdb's copy has only in-frame clones and lacks some. The sample holds approximately 110,000 clones, around 86% seen once. The specimen sequenced was peripheral blood. These receptor sequences come from a man at least 80 years old with acute or convalescent COVID-19.

This clone was seen many times. The CDR3 is CASSQDTGFHEQYF. DNA of the CDR3: TGTGCCAGCTCACAAGATACAGGGTTCCACGAGCAGTACTTC. J is TRBJ2-7 and V is TRBV18, with D tentatively TRBD1 (6 bases). With 4 bases removed from V and 5 bases from J, the gap between germline ends came to 15 bases. CDR1 and CDR2 (germline): KGHSH, LQKENI. This CDR3 is built from 14 residues.

CDR3 coding DNA: TGTGCCAGCAGTGGACCTTTGGACAGGTTAAAAGGTGGCTACACCTTC. Translated, it gives CASSGPLDRLKGGYTF. The chain has TRBV6-1 and TRBJ1-2; 7 nucleotides match TRBD1. V dropped 4 bases and J dropped 7; count of bases not matched to a gene: 15. The germline gives CDR1 MNHNS, CDR2 SASEGT. The CDR3 spans 16 residues.

The table lists this clone with a few counts. CDR3 in DNA: TGTGCCAGCATCCAGGGAGGGACAGGGGGAAAACTGTTTTTT. Its translation is CASIQGGTGGKLFF. The V call is TRBV28, the J call TRBJ1-4; 11 bases fit TRBD1. The V gene end was trimmed by 7 bases and the J gene end by 10 bases; junction bases not matched to a gene: 8. CDR1 and CDR2 (germline): MDHEN, SYDVKM. The length of the CDR3 is 14 residues.

V gene TRBV18 combines with J gene TRBJ2-4; 8 positions match TRBD1. The germline gives CDR1 KGHSH, CDR2 LQKENI. With 1 base clipped from V and 2 bases from J, the junction kept 13 bases outside the gene matches. The CDR3 consists of 19 residues. The CDR3 DNA reads as TGTGCCAGCTCACCACTTCGTTCAGGACAGGGTTTATCCAAAAACATTCAGTACTTC. It specifies CASSPLRSGQGLSKNIQYF.

This rearrangement joins TRBV6-5 to TRBJ2-7, with a possible D match to TRBD1 (5 bases). Trimming took off 0 bases at V and 0 bases at J, with 12 bases between the two ends. This CDR3 is 16 amino acids long. In germline, CDR1 is MNHEY, CDR2 SVGAGI. This CDR3 is CASSYSVRDPSYEQYF. DNA for the CDR3: TGTGCCAGCAGTTACTCGGTCAGGGATCCCTCCTACGAGCAGTACTTC.

CDR3 region: CASSPVSKGGVTEAFF. DNA for the CDR3: TGTGCCAGCTCACCAGTGTCAAAGGGAGGGGTCACTGAAGCTTTCTTT. The chain is built from TRBV18 and TRBJ1-1, with D perhaps matching TRBD1 (5 bases). The CDR3 loop spans 16 amino acids. The V end lost 2 bases, the J end lost 4 bases, and 17 bases lay between the germline ends. Germline CDR1 is KGHSH and CDR2 is LQKENI.

This clone has a handful of counts. The CDR3 loop reads CASSFTDRRYQPQHF. The DNA for the CDR3 is TGTGCCAGCAGTTTTACGGACAGGAGATATCAGCCCCAGCATTTT. This rearrangement joins TRBV28 to TRBJ1-5; 7 positions agree with TRBD1. The V gene end was trimmed by 3 bases and the J gene end by 5 bases; junction bases not matched to a gene: 7. Germline CDR1 and CDR2: MDHEN and SYDVKM. The CDR3 runs 15 residues.

This chain uses TRBV4-3 with TRBJ2-1; TRBD1 agrees at 11 bases. This CDR3 has 17 residues. The V segment lost 1 base and the J segment 8 bases; nucleotides outside the gene matches: 10. Germline values: CDR1 LGHNA, CDR2 YSLEER. The CDR3, as DNA: TGCGCCAGCAGCCAAGCCCCACCGGGACAGGGGGTGGATGAGCAGTTCTTC. Its protein is CASSQAPPGQGVDEQFF.

This chain connects TRBV19 to TRBJ2-2, with 12 nucleotides matching TRBD2. J lost 8 bases, V lost 2 bases, and 6 bases had no gene match. There are 16 residues in the CDR3. The germline V gene encodes CDR1 LNHDA and CDR2 SQIVND (reference sequence). CDR3 DNA sequence: TGTGCCAGTAGTATACTAGCGGGAGGGCCTAGGGGGGAGCTGTTTTTT. Its protein is CASSILAGGPRGELFF. Filled out from reference TRBV19 and TRBJ2-2, the complete variable domain reads DGGITQSPKYLFRKEGQNVTLSCEQNLNHDAMYWYRQDPGQGLRLIYYSQIVNDFQKGDIAEGYSVSREKKESFPLTVTSAQKNPTAFYLCASSILAGGPRGELFFGEGSRLTVL.

This clone has a handful of counts. This chain links TRBV30 with TRBJ2-2; perhaps TRBD2 as D (6 bases). In germline, CDR1 is GTSNPN, CDR2 SVGIG (reference sequence). The CDR3 is 14 residues long. V lost 0 bases and J lost 4, with 9 bases in between. CDR3 DNA: TGTGCCTGGAGTGTAGCGGGTTCCACCGGGGAGCTGTTTTTT. This sequence encodes CAWSVAGSTGELFF.

The V and J genes are TRBV12-3 or TRBV12-4 and TRBJ2-2, with D unresolved. The CDR3 runs to 13 residues. V dropped 5 bases and J dropped 6 bases, with 10 bases sitting between them. The CDR3 sequence: CASSVYSSGELFF. The DNA of the CDR3 is TGTGCCAGCAGTGTGTATAGTTCCGGGGAGCTGTTTTTT.

CDR3 sequence (DNA): TGTGCCAGCAGCTTAGGACAGCCAGTAGGCACTGAAGCTTTCTTT. Its protein is CASSLGQPVGTEAFF. The J gene is TRBJ1-1, the V gene TRBV13; D unclear. V lost 0 bases and J 4 bases, leaving 12 bases between the germline ends. This CDR3 spans 15 amino acids. Germline V gene sequence: CDR1 PRHDT, CDR2 FYEKMQ (reference sequence).

The gene calls are TRBV6-6 and TRBJ2-7, with a possible D match to TRBD1 (6 bases). The ends were cut back, 11 bases at V and 5 bases at J, with 13 bases in the middle. The CDR3 is 11 amino acids. Per germline, CDR1 MNHNY and CDR2 SVGAGI (reference sequence). In DNA form, the CDR3 reads TGTGCCGGGGGCCGGAAGGACGAGCAGTACTTC. Translated, it gives CAGGRKDEQYF.

V is TRBV6-2 or TRBV6-3 and J is TRBJ2-1; 11 nucleotides agree with TRBD2. The CDR3 extends over 20 amino acids. Per the germline V gene, CDR1 is MNHEY and CDR2 is SVGEGT. The ends lost 0 bases at V and 1 base at J; junction bases unmatched: 11. CDR3 in DNA: TGTGCCAGCAGTTACTCCGAAGGGACTAGCGGAGGTTGGTCCTACAATGAGCAGTTCTTC. It translates to CASSYSEGTSGGWSYNEQFF.

This chain uses TRBV28 with TRBJ1-6, with unresolved D. V lost 7 bases to trimming and J lost 5 bases, with 12 bases between them. The CDR3 spans 14 residues. The germline V gene encodes CDR1 MDHEN and CDR2 SYDVKM. The CDR3 sequence is CASNPPGNNSPLHF. CDR3 DNA sequence: TGTGCCAGCAATCCACCGGGAAATAATTCACCCCTCCACTTT.

The rearrangement links TRBV29-1 to TRBJ2-3, with TRBD1 matching 8 bases. The CDR3 has 17 amino acids. CDR1 and CDR2 from the germline V gene are SQVTM and ANQGSEA. V trimming: 0 bases; J trimming: 2 bases; junction bases outside the gene matches: 10. CDR3 in amino acids: CSVEEFRGTGHTDTQYF. For the CDR3, the DNA is TGCAGCGTTGAAGAATTCAGGGGGACAGGACACACAGATACGCAGTATTTT.

The chain is built from TRBV4-2 and TRBJ1-2; a possible D gene is TRBD1 (5 bases). Germline V gives CDR1 LGHNA, CDR2 YNFKEQ. Between the trimmed V and J ends, which lost 1 base and 5 bases, there was a span of 14 bases. CDR3 length: 15 amino acids. The CDR3 region is CASSQGGGFEYGYTF. For the CDR3, the DNA is TGTGCCAGCAGCCAAGGGGGGGGGTTCGAGTATGGCTACACCTTC.

J is TRBJ1-1 and V is TRBV28; the match to TRBD1 covers 9 bases. The CDR3 is 15 residues long. Losses at the gene ends were 5 bases for V and 5 bases for J; bases not matched to a gene: 9. Germline CDR1 is MDHEN and CDR2 is SYDVKM. In DNA form, the CDR3 reads TGTGCCAGCAGTCCCGGGACAGGGAAGTGGACTGAAGCTTTCTTT. This codes for CASSPGTGKWTEAFF.